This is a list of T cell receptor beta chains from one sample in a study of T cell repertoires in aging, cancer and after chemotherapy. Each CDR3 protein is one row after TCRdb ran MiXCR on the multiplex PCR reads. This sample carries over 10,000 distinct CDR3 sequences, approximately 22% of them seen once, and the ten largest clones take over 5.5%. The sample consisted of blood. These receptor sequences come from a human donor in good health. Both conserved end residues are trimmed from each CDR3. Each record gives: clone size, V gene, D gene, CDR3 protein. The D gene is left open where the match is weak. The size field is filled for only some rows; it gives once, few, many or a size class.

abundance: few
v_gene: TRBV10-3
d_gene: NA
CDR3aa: AIRADSGNQPQH

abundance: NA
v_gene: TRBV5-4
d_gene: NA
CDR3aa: ASSLDWGRTDTQY

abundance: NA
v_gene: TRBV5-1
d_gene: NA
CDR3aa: ASSASGLRSYEQY

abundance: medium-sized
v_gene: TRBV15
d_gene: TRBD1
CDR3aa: ATSSNPGTAYEQY

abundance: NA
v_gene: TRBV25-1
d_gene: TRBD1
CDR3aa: ASSPSPGTGIYVNSPLH

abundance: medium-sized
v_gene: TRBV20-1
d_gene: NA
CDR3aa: SALSRVNYGYT

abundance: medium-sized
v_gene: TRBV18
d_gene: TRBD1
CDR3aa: ASSPPTGYEQY

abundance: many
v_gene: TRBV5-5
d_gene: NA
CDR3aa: ASSLLGQSYGYT

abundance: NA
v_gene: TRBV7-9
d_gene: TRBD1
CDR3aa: ASSTGGRNEQY

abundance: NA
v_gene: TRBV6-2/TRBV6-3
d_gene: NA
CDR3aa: ASTRGAETGELF

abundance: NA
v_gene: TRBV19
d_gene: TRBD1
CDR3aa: ASSPRTGLT

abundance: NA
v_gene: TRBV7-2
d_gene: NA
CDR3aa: ASSFRSQGINTEAF

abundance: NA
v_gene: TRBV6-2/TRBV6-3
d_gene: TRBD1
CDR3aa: ASAGTGGVGRNGYT

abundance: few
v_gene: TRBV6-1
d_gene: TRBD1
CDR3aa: ASRKPQITGGAGIANQPQH